This T cell receptor (beta chain) is from a study of shared clonotypes between healthy human individuals. About the research overall: Three plates each covered CD4 naive and memory; CD8 naive two, CD8 memory one. Overall study results and limits: Sequencing depth was expected to affect clonotype sharing among donors.

Regarding this clone: Its specificity is unknown.

Approximately 30,000 T cell genomes (about 210 ng DNA) went into each sorted-subset replicate. Produced via immunoSEQ multiplex PCR; TCRdb's table is partial and in-frame only. The table has some 200,000 clones, 50% to 75% seen once; the top ten hold roughly 11%. The TCR originated in a man aged 25-40 years in good health. The sample comprised memory CD4+ T cells sorted from blood. Described subset: CD45RA-negative fraction.

In nucleotides, the CDR3 is TGTGCCAGCTCACCGATTAACTCGATCACCGGGGAGCTGTTTTTT. Translation: CASSPINSITGELFF. The chain carries TRBV18 and TRBJ2-2; no clear D gene. Trimming cost V 3 bases and J 4 bases, with 12 bases left between them. The CDR3 has 15 residues. CDR1 and CDR2 from the germline V gene are KGHSH and LQKENI.